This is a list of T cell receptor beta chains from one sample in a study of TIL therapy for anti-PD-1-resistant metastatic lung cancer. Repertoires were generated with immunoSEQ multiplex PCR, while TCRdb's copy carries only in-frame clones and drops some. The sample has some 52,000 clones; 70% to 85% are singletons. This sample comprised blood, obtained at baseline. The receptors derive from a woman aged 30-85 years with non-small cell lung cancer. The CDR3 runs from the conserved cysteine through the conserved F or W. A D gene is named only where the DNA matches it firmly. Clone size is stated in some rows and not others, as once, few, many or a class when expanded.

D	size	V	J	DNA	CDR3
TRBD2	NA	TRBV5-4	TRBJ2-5	TGTGCCAGCACTCCTAGCGGGGCTCGGGAGACCCAGTACTTC	CASTPSGARETQYF
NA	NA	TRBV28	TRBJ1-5	TGTGCCAGCAGATCAGGGACGGACAATCAGCCCCAGCATTTT	CASRSGTDNQPQHF
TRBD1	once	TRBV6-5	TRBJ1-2	TGTGCCAGCATGAGAGGACAGGGGAACTATGGCTACACCTTC	CASMRGQGNYGYTF
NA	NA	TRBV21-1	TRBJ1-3	TGTGCCAGCAGCAAAGGACATCCTTTCTCTGGAAACACCATATATTTT	CASSKGHPFSGNTIYF
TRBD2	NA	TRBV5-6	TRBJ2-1	TGTGCCAGCAGCTTGGGGCTAGCGGGGGCGAGCGAATTCTTC	CASSLGLAGASEFF
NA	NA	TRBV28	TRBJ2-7	TGTGCCAGCGGAGCGGTAATCTACGAGCAGTACTTC	CASGAVIYEQYF
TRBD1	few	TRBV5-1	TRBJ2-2	TGCGCCAGCAGCGGGACAGGGCCGGGGAACACCGGGGAGCTGTTTTTT	CASSGTGPGNTGELFF
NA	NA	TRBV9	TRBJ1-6	TGTGCCAGCAGCGTTAAACCGGATGAATCACCCCTCCACTTT	CASSVKPDESPLHF
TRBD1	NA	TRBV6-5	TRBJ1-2	TGTGCCAGCAGTTCAGCTGACAGGGTTAGTCATGGCTACACCTTC	CASSSADRVSHGYTF
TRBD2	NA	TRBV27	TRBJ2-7	TGTGCCAGCAGGGGACTAGCGGGAGTCCCCTACGAGCAGTACTTC	CASRGLAGVPYEQYF
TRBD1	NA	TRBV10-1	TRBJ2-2	TGCGCCAGCAGTGAGGGCCTACAGGGGGAGAACACCGGGGAGCTGTTTTTT	CASSEGLQGENTGELFF
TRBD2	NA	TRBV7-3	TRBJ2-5	TGTGCCAGCAGCCCCGGGACTAACCAAGAGACCCAGTACTTC	CASSPGTNQETQYF
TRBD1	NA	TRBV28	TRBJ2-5	TGTGCCAGCAGTTACCCTTGGACAGGACGGGCAAAAGAGACCCAGTACTTC	CASSYPWTGRAKETQYF
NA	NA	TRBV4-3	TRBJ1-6	TGCGCCAGCAGCCAGATTGGGACCTGGGAATCACCCCTCCACTTT	CASSQIGTWESPLHF
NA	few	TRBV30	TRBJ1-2	TGTGCCTGGAGTGTAGGCAGGGAGAACTATGGCTACACCTTC	CAWSVGRENYGYTF
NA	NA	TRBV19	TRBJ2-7	TGTGCCAGTAGTAGGGACTGGGACGGGGCCTACGAGCAGTACTTC	CASSRDWDGAYEQYF
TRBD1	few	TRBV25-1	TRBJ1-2	TGTGCCAGCAGGGGACAGGAAATCTATGGCTACACCTTC	CASRGQEIYGYTF